This passage covers 25 T cell receptor beta chains from one sample sequenced in a study of blood T cell repertoires in COVID-19. Sequencing was performed with immunoSEQ multiplex PCR; in TCRdb, only in-frame clones are kept and a portion is missing. Among 60,000 to 75,000 clones listed, about 83% were seen once. Source material: peripheral blood. These receptors were obtained from a human donor in a cohort sampled during active COVID-19.

V and J are TRBV28 and TRBJ1-2; 11 nucleotides agree with TRBD1. There are 16 residues in the CDR3. Trimming cost V 5 bases and J 4 bases; bases outside gene matches: 9. Per germline, CDR1 MDHEN and CDR2 SYDVKM. In nucleotides, the CDR3 is TGTGCCAGCAGTCTCGTCAGGACAGGGGGCTCCTATGGCTACACCTTC. It yields the protein CASSLVRTGGSYGYTF.

The chain is built from TRBV12-5 and TRBJ2-1, with 7 bases lining up with TRBD1. The CDR3 runs to 15 residues. Germline CDR1 is LGHNT and CDR2 is FRNRAP. V shed 6 bases, J shed 8 bases, and the junction held 13 bases outside the gene matches. The CDR3 here is CASGIGGRSPHEQFF. Written as DNA, the CDR3 is TGTGCTAGTGGAATAGGGGGCCGGTCCCCCCATGAGCAGTTCTTC.

The V and J genes are TRBV7-2 and TRBJ2-1; possibly TRBD2 for D (6 bases). Germline-derived CDR1 and CDR2 are SGHTA and FQGNSA. This CDR3 has 13 amino acids. The germline V and J ends were trimmed by 6 bases and 5 bases, with 11 bases remaining between them. This CDR3 reads CASSRGSNNEQFF. As DNA, the CDR3 is TGTGCCAGCAGTCGGGGGTCCAACAATGAGCAGTTCTTC.

The rearrangement uses TRBV5-4 and TRBJ2-7; D possibly corresponds to TRBD2 (6 bases). CDR3 length: 15 residues. Trimming removed 3 bases at V and 3 bases at J, with 16 bases between. In germline, CDR1 is SGHNT, CDR2 YYREEE (reference sequence). The CDR3 nucleotides are TGTGCCAGCAGCTCCTCCGGGACTGATTTCTACGAGCAGTACTTC. Amino acids: CASSSSGTDFYEQYF.

The genes are TRBV11-3 and TRBJ2-1; 15 nucleotides align to TRBD2. The germline CDR1 and CDR2 sequences are SGHNT and YENEEA. This CDR3 has 17 residues. V shed 1 base and J 7 bases; nucleotides not matched to a gene: 5. CDR3 sequence reads: CASSLVTGTSGRNEQFF. CDR3 nucleotide sequence: TGTGCCAGCAGCTTAGTTACCGGGACTAGCGGGAGGAATGAGCAGTTCTTC.

The chain is built from TRBV19 and TRBJ1-2, with TRBD1 as a possible D gene (5 bases). The CDR3 contains 16 residues. Germline CDR1 LNHDA, CDR2 SQIVND (reference sequence). The V and J ends lost 5 bases and 3 bases respectively, with 19 bases between them. The chain's CDR3 is CASSLKNQGYYYGYTF. The CDR3 coding sequence is TGTGCCAGTAGTCTCAAAAACCAGGGATACTACTATGGCTACACCTTC.

The genes are TRBV19 and TRBJ1-5, with D tentatively TRBD1 (6 bases). The CDR3 consists of 15 residues. V was cut by 3 bases and J by 1 base, with 10 bases left in between. Germline loops: CDR1 LNHDA, CDR2 SQIVND (reference sequence). CDR3 in amino acids: CASSMSRGSNQPQHF. In nucleotides, the CDR3 is TGTGCCAGTAGTATGTCCAGGGGAAGCAATCAGCCCCAGCATTTT.

The rearrangement uses TRBV27 and TRBJ1-6; TRBD1 aligns across 10 bases. The V gene end was trimmed by 8 bases and the J gene end by 6 bases; junction bases not matched to a gene: 4. Germline V gene sequence: CDR1 MNHEY, CDR2 SMNVEV (reference sequence). The CDR3 consists of 14 residues. Here the CDR3 reads CASLRTGGNSPLHF. Here the CDR3 DNA reads TGTGCCAGCTTGAGGACAGGGGGTAATTCACCCCTCCACTTT.

This clone is a singleton in its sample. J is TRBJ2-7 and V is TRBV15; 10 bases agree with TRBD1. The germline CDR1 and CDR2 sequences are LNHNV and YYDKDF (reference sequence). This CDR3 spans 18 amino acids. The junction had 9 bases not matched to a gene; V was cut back by 0 bases and J by 1 base. As DNA, the CDR3 is TGTGCCACCAGCAGAGAGAGACCGGGACAGGGGAGGTCCTACGAGCAGTACTTC. Translating gives CATSRERPGQGRSYEQYF.

The chain joins TRBV30 to TRBJ1-2; D not certain. Germline CDR1 GTSNPN, CDR2 SVGIG (reference sequence). V was cut by 3 bases and J by 5 bases, with 16 bases left in between. The CDR3 sequence is 14 residues long. CDR3 DNA: TGTGCCTGGAGGCGCACTCATTCGGGATATGGCTACACCTTC. This encodes CAWRRTHSGYGYTF.

This chain links TRBV11-2 with TRBJ2-2, with TRBD2 as a possible D gene (6 bases). CDR1 SGHAT and CDR2 FQNNGV come from the germline V gene. The CDR3 is 16 residues long. V was pared by 1 base and J by 12 bases, with 21 bases between. The CDR3: CASSLGLLKRREQLFF. The CDR3 region has the DNA TGTGCCAGCAGCTTAGGCCTCCTAAAAAGGAGGGAGCAGCTGTTTTTT.

The genes are TRBV20-1 and TRBJ2-7, with TRBD2 matching 7 bases. The germline V gene encodes CDR1 DFQATT and CDR2 SNEGSKA (reference sequence). The CDR3 spans 11 residues. V was pared by 4 bases and J by 9 bases, with 6 bases of the junction left unmatched. The CDR3 is CSATGEGWQYF. The CDR3 DNA sequence: TGCAGTGCTACCGGGGAGGGGTGGCAGTACTTC.

The J gene is TRBJ1-1, the V gene TRBV7-9, with 9 bases that match TRBD1. CDR1 is SEHNR and CDR2 is FQNEAQ in the germline V gene (reference sequence). The CDR3 contains 17 residues. The junction had 17 bases not matched to a gene; V was cut back by 4 bases and J by 8 bases. The CDR3 nucleotides read TGTGCCAGCAGCTCCCCCCACCAGACAGGGGGGCGAGGCGAAGCTTTCTTT. Amino acids: CASSSPHQTGGRGEAFF.

The V gene is TRBV6-5, the J gene TRBJ1-6; D gene ambiguous. The length of the CDR3 is 14 residues. V was pared by 4 bases and J by 3 bases, with 7 bases between. Germline loops: CDR1 MNHEY, CDR2 SVGAGI. CDR3 nucleotide sequence: TGTGCCAGCAGTTGGGCGGGCTATAATTCACCCCTCCACTTT. The encoded protein is CASSWAGYNSPLHF.

The V call is TRBV27, the J call TRBJ2-7; TRBD1 agrees at 12 bases. V trimming: 5 bases; J trimming: 5 bases; junction bases outside the gene matches: 7. The CDR3 length is 15 residues. The germline CDR1 and CDR2 sequences are MNHEY and SMNVEV (reference sequence). The CDR3 loop is CASSLGQGASHEQYF. Written as DNA, the CDR3 is TGTGCCAGCAGTCTGGGACAGGGGGCTTCCCACGAGCAGTACTTC.

The V and J genes are TRBV10-3 and TRBJ2-1; tentatively, D is TRBD1 (6 bases). The CDR3 totals 16 residues. Trimming pared 2 bases from V and 0 bases from J, leaving 11 bases between. The germline CDR1 and CDR2 sequences are ENHRY and SYGVKD. CDR3 protein: CAISEEDRSSYNEQFF. The DNA for the CDR3 is TGTGCCATCAGTGAGGAAGACAGGAGCTCCTACAATGAGCAGTTCTTC.

The chain couples TRBV28 to TRBJ1-6, with D perhaps matching TRBD1 (5 bases). The CDR3 spans 17 residues. Germline loops: CDR1 MDHEN, CDR2 SYDVKM. V lost 5 bases and J 3 bases, leaving 17 bases between the germline ends. The CDR3 sequence is CASSLPRGGNYNSPLHF. The CDR3 DNA reads TGTGCCAGCAGTCTACCACGTGGGGGGAACTATAATTCACCCCTCCACTTT.

The genes are TRBV19 and TRBJ1-2; no reliable D call. Per the germline V gene, CDR1 is LNHDA and CDR2 is SQIVND (reference sequence). Trimming cost V 7 bases and J 7 bases, with 16 bases left between them. The CDR3 sequence is 13 residues long. CDR3 DNA sequence: TGTGCCAGTACTTCCGGTACCGGGTTTGGCTACACCTTC. This gives the protein CASTSGTGFGYTF.

This clone was recorded once. The chain uses TRBV4-1 and TRBJ2-5, with TRBD2 matching over 7 bases. Germline loops: CDR1 MGHRA, CDR2 YSYEKL. The CDR3 totals 17 residues. V trimming: 4 bases; J trimming: 5 bases; junction bases outside the gene matches: 16. The CDR3 DNA reads TGCGCCAGCAGCCCAAGATCGGCTAGCGGCATGGGCGAGACCCAGTACTTC. It encodes CASSPRSASGMGETQYF.

This chain uses TRBV7-6 with TRBJ2-5, with D possibly being TRBD1 (6 bases). V was shortened by 1 base and J by 4 bases, with 10 bases between the two germline ends. The CDR3 extends over 14 amino acids. CDR1 is SGHVS, CDR2 FNYEAQ, per germline. In DNA, the CDR3 is TGTGCCAGCAGCTTAGTTGCAGGGGTAGAGACCCAGTACTTC. Translated, it gives CASSLVAGVETQYF.

The gene calls are TRBV2 and TRBJ1-2; 8 nucleotides align to TRBD1. This CDR3 has 13 amino acids. Unmatched junction bases numbered 2, after V lost 8 bases and J lost 0 bases. Germline V gene sequence: CDR1 SNHLY, CDR2 FYNNEI. The CDR3 coding sequence is TGTGCCAGCCGGACAGGGCCTAACTATGGCTACACCTTC. Translation: CASRTGPNYGYTF.

This chain links TRBV4-1 with TRBJ1-3, with D unresolved. Per germline, CDR1 MGHRA and CDR2 YSYEKL. V gave up 0 bases and J gave up 0 bases, with 6 bases separating them. CDR3 length equals 15 residues. DNA of the CDR3: TGCGCCAGCAGCCAAGATCGGGTCTCTGGAAACACCATATATTTT. Its protein is CASSQDRVSGNTIYF.

V and J are TRBV19 and TRBJ1-5, with TRBD1 matching 8 bases. The CDR3 covers 13 residues. The V and J ends lost 8 bases and 6 bases, in that order; junction bases with no gene match: 6. CDR1 and CDR2 from the germline V gene are LNHDA and SQIVND (reference sequence). CDR3 protein: CASADREGQPQHF. The CDR3 coding sequence is TGTGCCAGTGCGGACAGGGAGGGTCAGCCCCAGCATTTT.

There are a few counts of this clone. The chain links TRBV9 to TRBJ2-3; D is possibly TRBD1 (6 bases). The CDR3 has 15 residues. Trimming pared 4 bases from V and 4 bases from J, leaving 16 bases between. Per the germline V gene, CDR1 is SGDLS and CDR2 is YYNGEE. The CDR3 here is CASSPRDNTADTQYF. CDR3 coding DNA: TGTGCCAGCAGCCCCCGGGACAATACGGCAGATACGCAGTATTTT.

J is TRBJ2-1 and V is TRBV6-5, with a tentative D call TRBD1 (6 bases). The V gene lost 4 bases and the J gene lost 4 bases, with 11 bases spanning the gap. Germline V gene lookup returns CDR1 MNHEY and CDR2 SVGAGI. This CDR3 contains 14 residues. CDR3 loop: CASSSATGYNEQFF. For the CDR3, the DNA is TGTGCCAGCAGTTCGGCCACAGGGTACAATGAGCAGTTCTTC.